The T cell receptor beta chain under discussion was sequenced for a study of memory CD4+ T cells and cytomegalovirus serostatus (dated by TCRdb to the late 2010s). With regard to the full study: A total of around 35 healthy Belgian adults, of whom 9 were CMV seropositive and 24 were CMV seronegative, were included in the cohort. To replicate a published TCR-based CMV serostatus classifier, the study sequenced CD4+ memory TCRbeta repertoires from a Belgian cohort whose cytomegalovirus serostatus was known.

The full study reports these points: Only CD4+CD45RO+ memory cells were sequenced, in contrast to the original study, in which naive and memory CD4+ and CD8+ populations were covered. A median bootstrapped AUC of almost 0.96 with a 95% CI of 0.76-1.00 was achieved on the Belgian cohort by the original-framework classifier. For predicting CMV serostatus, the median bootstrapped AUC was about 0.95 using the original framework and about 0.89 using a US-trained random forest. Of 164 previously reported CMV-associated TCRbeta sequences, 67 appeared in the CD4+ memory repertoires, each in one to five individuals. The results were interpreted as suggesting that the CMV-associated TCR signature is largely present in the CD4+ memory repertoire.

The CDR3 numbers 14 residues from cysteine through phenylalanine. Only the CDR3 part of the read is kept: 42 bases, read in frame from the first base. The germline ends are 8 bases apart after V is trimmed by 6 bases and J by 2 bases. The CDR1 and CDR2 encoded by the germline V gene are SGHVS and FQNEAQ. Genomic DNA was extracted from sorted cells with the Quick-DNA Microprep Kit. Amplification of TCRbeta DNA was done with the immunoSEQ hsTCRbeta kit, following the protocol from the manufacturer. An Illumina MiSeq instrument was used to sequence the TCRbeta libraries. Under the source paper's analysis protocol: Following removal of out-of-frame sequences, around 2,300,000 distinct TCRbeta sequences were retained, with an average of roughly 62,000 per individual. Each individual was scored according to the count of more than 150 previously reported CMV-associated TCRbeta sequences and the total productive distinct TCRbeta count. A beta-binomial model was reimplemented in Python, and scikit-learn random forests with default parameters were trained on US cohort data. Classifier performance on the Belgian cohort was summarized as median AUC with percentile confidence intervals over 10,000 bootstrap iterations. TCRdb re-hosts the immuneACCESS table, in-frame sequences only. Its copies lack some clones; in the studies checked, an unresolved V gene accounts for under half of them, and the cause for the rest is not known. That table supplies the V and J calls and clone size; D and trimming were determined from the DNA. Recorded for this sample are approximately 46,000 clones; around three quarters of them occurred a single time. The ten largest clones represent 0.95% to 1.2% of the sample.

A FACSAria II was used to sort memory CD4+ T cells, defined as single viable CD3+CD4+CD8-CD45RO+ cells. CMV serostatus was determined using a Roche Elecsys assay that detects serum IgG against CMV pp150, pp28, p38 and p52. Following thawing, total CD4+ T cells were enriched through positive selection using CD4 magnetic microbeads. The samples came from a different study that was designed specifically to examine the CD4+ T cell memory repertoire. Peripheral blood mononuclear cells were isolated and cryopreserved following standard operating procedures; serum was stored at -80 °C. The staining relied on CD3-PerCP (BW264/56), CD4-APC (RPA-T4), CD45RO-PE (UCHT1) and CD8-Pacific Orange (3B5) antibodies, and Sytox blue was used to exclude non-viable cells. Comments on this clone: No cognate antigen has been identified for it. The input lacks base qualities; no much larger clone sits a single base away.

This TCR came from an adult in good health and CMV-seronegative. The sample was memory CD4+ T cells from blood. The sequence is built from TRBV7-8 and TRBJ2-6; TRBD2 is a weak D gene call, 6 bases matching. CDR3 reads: CASRRGTGANVLTF. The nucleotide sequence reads TGTGCCAGCAGGCGGGGAACTGGGGCCAACGTCCTGACTTTC.